This TCR beta chain was recorded in a study of siplizumab effects on memory and regulatory T cells. Study-wide findings and caveats: Under siplizumab, an average roughly 69% of mappable alloreactive CD4+ clones were Treg-derived, compared with approximately 30% in controls. No assignable naive or memory phenotype existed for roughly 75-95% of proliferating CD4+ or CD8+ clones.

The repertoire was sequenced with immunoSEQ multiplex PCR; TCRdb's copy has only in-frame clones and lacks some. Among tens of thousands of clones, around 94% were seen once, and the ten largest hold around 0.3%. A note on this clone: The antigen is not known.

The CDR3 runs 16 residues. Germline V gene sequence: CDR1 SGDLS, CDR2 YYNGEE. Trimming left V 4 bases short and J 0 bases short, with 16 bases between. The chain combines TRBV9 with TRBJ1-1, with unresolved D. Sequencing was done on a sample of non-Treg CD4+ T cells sorted from blood. The receptor comes from a human donor in good health. CDR3 in amino acids: CASSPNLPDLNTEAFF. The CDR3 coding sequence is TGTGCCAGCAGCCCTAACCTCCCGGACTTGAACACTGAAGCTTTCTTT.